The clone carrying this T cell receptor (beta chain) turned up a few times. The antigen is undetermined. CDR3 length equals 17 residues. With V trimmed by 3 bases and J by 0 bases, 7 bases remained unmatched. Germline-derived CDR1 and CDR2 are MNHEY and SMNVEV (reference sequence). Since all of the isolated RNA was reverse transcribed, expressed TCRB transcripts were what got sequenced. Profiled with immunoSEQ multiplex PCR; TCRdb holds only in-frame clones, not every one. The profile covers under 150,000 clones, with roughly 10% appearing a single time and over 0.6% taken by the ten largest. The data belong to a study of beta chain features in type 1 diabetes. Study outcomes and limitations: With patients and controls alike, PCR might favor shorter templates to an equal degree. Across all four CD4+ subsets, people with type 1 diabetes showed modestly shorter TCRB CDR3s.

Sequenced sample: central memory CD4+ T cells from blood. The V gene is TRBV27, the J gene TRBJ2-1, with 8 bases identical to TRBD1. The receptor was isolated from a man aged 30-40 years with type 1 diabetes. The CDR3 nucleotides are TGTGCCAGCAGTTTTGTAACAGGGGGTTACTCCTACAATGAGCAGTTCTTC. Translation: CASSFVTGGYSYNEQFF.